This T cell receptor beta chain was retrieved from a study of OX40 agonist ivuxolimab in advanced cancers. Whole-study context: Ivuxolimab was administered intravenously to patients at 0.01 to 10 mg/kg every 2 weeks.

The sample holds one count of this clone. What it binds is unknown. Points from the study as a whole: On average, a greater number of expanded clones characterised CD8+ T cells relative to CD4+.

Trimming left V 5 bases short and J 6 bases short, with 20 bases between. Germline loops: CDR1 SGHAT, CDR2 FQNNGV. The length of the CDR3 is 15 residues. Blood samples were obtained at baseline, cycle 4 day 1, and cycle 7 day 1. Profiled with immunoSEQ multiplex PCR; TCRdb holds only in-frame clones, not every one. The table lists over 50,000 clones, about 89% of them singletons, with 1.4% in the top ten. The V gene is TRBV11-2, the J gene TRBJ2-7; tentative D call: TRBD2 (5 bases). The material sequenced was CD4+ or CD8+ T cells sorted from blood, taken in a trial of the OX40 agonist ivuxolimab. This receptor was obtained from an adult with an advanced solid tumor such as melanoma, head and neck, liver or kidney cancer. The chain's CDR3 is CASSPGRMLAGEQYF. The CDR3 DNA sequence: TGTGCCAGCAGCCCCGGACGTATGCTGGCGGGCGAGCAGTACTTC.